The rows below give T cell receptor beta chains drawn from one sample of a study of blood T cell repertoires in COVID-19. Assay: immunoSEQ multiplex PCR; the TCRdb copy retains only in-frame clones and omits some. The sample lists 150,000 to 200,000 clones; roughly nine tenths were seen once. Sequencing input: peripheral blood. The receptors come from a man aged 55 to 69 with active or convalescent COVID-19. Both conserved end residues are part of each CDR3. Fields, in order: J gene, V gene, CDR3 length, clone size, CDR3 protein. Size values are once, few and many counts, or a class for expanded clones, and some rows have none.

j_call: TRBJ2-3
v_call: TRBV7-2
cdr3_length: 13
clone_size: .
cdr3_aa: CASSSPEARRQYF

j_call: TRBJ1-4
v_call: TRBV5-1
cdr3_length: 14
clone_size: .
cdr3_aa: CASTLGQPNEKLFF

j_call: TRBJ2-7
v_call: TRBV27
cdr3_length: 13
clone_size: .
cdr3_aa: CASSLGGGYEQYF

j_call: TRBJ1-2
v_call: TRBV19
cdr3_length: 15
clone_size: once
cdr3_aa: CASSIDKRQGSGYTF

j_call: TRBJ2-3
v_call: TRBV12-5
cdr3_length: 15
clone_size: .
cdr3_aa: CASGATGTFTDTQYF

j_call: TRBJ2-3
v_call: TRBV6-5
cdr3_length: 15
clone_size: .
cdr3_aa: CASSFLLAEENTQYF

j_call: TRBJ1-2
v_call: TRBV19
cdr3_length: 14
clone_size: once
cdr3_aa: CASARGGTGYGYTF

j_call: TRBJ1-4
v_call: TRBV2
cdr3_length: 19
clone_size: .
cdr3_aa: CASSAGQGRRGPTNEKLFF

j_call: TRBJ1-2
v_call: TRBV6-1
cdr3_length: 15
clone_size: .
cdr3_aa: CASSDRQGAVNGYTF

j_call: TRBJ2-5
v_call: TRBV10-3
cdr3_length: 17
clone_size: .
cdr3_aa: CAISEPGLAGGGETQYF

j_call: TRBJ2-7
v_call: TRBV3-1/TRBV3-2
cdr3_length: 17
clone_size: .
cdr3_aa: CASSQFAAGQPSYEQYF

j_call: TRBJ2-1
v_call: TRBV27
cdr3_length: 18
clone_size: .
cdr3_aa: CASSVYLRTSGKRNEQFF

j_call: TRBJ2-1
v_call: TRBV5-1
cdr3_length: 15
clone_size: .
cdr3_aa: CASSRDASSYNEQFF

j_call: TRBJ1-5
v_call: TRBV6-4
cdr3_length: 18
clone_size: .
cdr3_aa: CASSEPEQGENSNQPQHF

j_call: TRBJ1-2
v_call: TRBV23-1
cdr3_length: 14
clone_size: .
cdr3_aa: CASSLRTANYGYTF

j_call: TRBJ1-1
v_call: TRBV19
cdr3_length: 12
clone_size: .
cdr3_aa: CARYNPGQEAFF

j_call: TRBJ1-2
v_call: TRBV10-1
cdr3_length: 14
clone_size: few
cdr3_aa: CARDREDANYGYTF

j_call: TRBJ2-3
v_call: TRBV7-6
cdr3_length: 17
clone_size: .
cdr3_aa: CASSLRLAGGPEDTQYF

j_call: TRBJ1-1
v_call: TRBV6-5
cdr3_length: 15
clone_size: once
cdr3_aa: CASRRNSELGTEAFF

j_call: TRBJ2-1
v_call: TRBV18
cdr3_length: 17
clone_size: .
cdr3_aa: CASSPFSGTESYNEQFF

j_call: TRBJ1-1
v_call: TRBV19
cdr3_length: 16
clone_size: .
cdr3_aa: CASSITGGTPNTEAFF

j_call: TRBJ1-2
v_call: TRBV9
cdr3_length: 15
clone_size: .
cdr3_aa: CASSVSGQGDYGYTF

j_call: TRBJ1-5
v_call: TRBV21-1
cdr3_length: 14
clone_size: .
cdr3_aa: CASSTPPPGQPQHF

j_call: TRBJ2-7
v_call: TRBV18
cdr3_length: 15
clone_size: .
cdr3_aa: CASSPYRGETYEQYF

j_call: TRBJ2-5
v_call: TRBV6-6
cdr3_length: 16
clone_size: .
cdr3_aa: CASSYPKRDGQETQYF

j_call: TRBJ1-1
v_call: TRBV2
cdr3_length: 13
clone_size: .
cdr3_aa: CASCQEANTEAFF

j_call: TRBJ1-2
v_call: TRBV5-6
cdr3_length: 15
clone_size: .
cdr3_aa: CASSPAGGPDYGYTF

j_call: TRBJ2-7
v_call: TRBV3-1/TRBV3-2
cdr3_length: 15
clone_size: once
cdr3_aa: CASSQVGTGGREQYF

j_call: TRBJ1-4
v_call: TRBV5-1
cdr3_length: 16
clone_size: once
cdr3_aa: CASSSGHSSTNEKLFF

j_call: TRBJ1-2
v_call: TRBV16
cdr3_length: 14
clone_size: .
cdr3_aa: CASSQSTGVGGYTF

j_call: TRBJ1-5
v_call: TRBV13
cdr3_length: 16
clone_size: few
cdr3_aa: CASSRRTGEADQPQHF

j_call: TRBJ1-5
v_call: TRBV10-3
cdr3_length: 14
clone_size: .
cdr3_aa: CAISESGGNQPQHF

j_call: TRBJ2-7
v_call: TRBV3-1/TRBV3-2
cdr3_length: 15
clone_size: .
cdr3_aa: CASSPPSGGSYEQYF

j_call: TRBJ1-1
v_call: TRBV2
cdr3_length: 13
clone_size: .
cdr3_aa: CASKPGFGPEAFF

j_call: TRBJ2-2
v_call: TRBV5-1
cdr3_length: 16
clone_size: .
cdr3_aa: CASSVSLDRGRGELFF

j_call: TRBJ2-3
v_call: TRBV11-2
cdr3_length: 12
clone_size: .
cdr3_aa: CASSQQGDTQYF

j_call: TRBJ1-2
v_call: TRBV18
cdr3_length: 15
clone_size: .
cdr3_aa: CASSPVYRGSEGYTF

j_call: TRBJ1-2
v_call: TRBV5-8
cdr3_length: 13
clone_size: few
cdr3_aa: CASSPGQPYGYTF

j_call: TRBJ1-1
v_call: TRBV6-5
cdr3_length: 15
clone_size: .
cdr3_aa: CASRVAGRNNLEAFF

j_call: TRBJ2-7
v_call: TRBV14
cdr3_length: 16
clone_size: .
cdr3_aa: CASSQNRGTAVDEQYF

j_call: TRBJ1-2
v_call: TRBV28
cdr3_length: 13
clone_size: .
cdr3_aa: CASRNQGIGGYTF

j_call: TRBJ2-2
v_call: TRBV5-1
cdr3_length: 14
clone_size: .
cdr3_aa: CASSLAEVAGELFF

j_call: TRBJ1-3
v_call: TRBV7-9
cdr3_length: 16
clone_size: .
cdr3_aa: CASSLGQGISGNTIYF

j_call: TRBJ2-7
v_call: TRBV27
cdr3_length: 15
clone_size: .
cdr3_aa: CASSLGWTSGSEQYF

j_call: TRBJ1-6
v_call: TRBV10-2
cdr3_length: 16
clone_size: .
cdr3_aa: CASSEPSGYAGRPLHF

j_call: TRBJ2-1
v_call: TRBV4-2
cdr3_length: 17
clone_size: .
cdr3_aa: CASSQDLRGGVINEQFF

j_call: TRBJ2-3
v_call: TRBV5-4
cdr3_length: 17
clone_size: once
cdr3_aa: CASSLTGTSGLTDTQYF

j_call: TRBJ1-6
v_call: TRBV7-9
cdr3_length: 15
clone_size: .
cdr3_aa: CASSLAGTGVSPLHF

j_call: TRBJ2-7
v_call: TRBV10-1
cdr3_length: 15
clone_size: .
cdr3_aa: CASSESNRNFYEQYF

j_call: TRBJ1-5
v_call: TRBV19
cdr3_length: 15
clone_size: .
cdr3_aa: CASSTQGRPYQPQHF

j_call: TRBJ2-7
v_call: TRBV19
cdr3_length: 16
clone_size: few
cdr3_aa: CASSIEASGRSYEQYF

j_call: TRBJ1-5
v_call: TRBV11-2
cdr3_length: 14
clone_size: .
cdr3_aa: CASSLSGRNQPQHF

j_call: TRBJ1-1
v_call: TRBV6-5
cdr3_length: 13
clone_size: .
cdr3_aa: CASSYGTGVEAFF

j_call: TRBJ2-3
v_call: TRBV5-1
cdr3_length: 14
clone_size: .
cdr3_aa: CASSTRMGPDTQYF

j_call: TRBJ2-7
v_call: TRBV2
cdr3_length: 17
clone_size: .
cdr3_aa: CASSEARGQGVNYEQYF

j_call: TRBJ1-1
v_call: TRBV5-1
cdr3_length: 17
clone_size: .
cdr3_aa: CASSIHRDRALNTEAFF

j_call: TRBJ1-1
v_call: TRBV30
cdr3_length: 14
clone_size: .
cdr3_aa: CARNTVGQGHEAFF

j_call: TRBJ1-1
v_call: TRBV5-5
cdr3_length: 13
clone_size: few
cdr3_aa: CASSRTGNMEAFF

j_call: TRBJ2-5
v_call: TRBV15
cdr3_length: 13
clone_size: .
cdr3_aa: CATSSRYQETQYF